Listed below are T cell receptor beta chains from one sample, sequenced in a study of sequential checkpoint blockade in melanoma. Using immunoSEQ multiplex PCR, the repertoire was profiled, and TCRdb retains in-frame clones only, with some absent. This sample has roughly 1,700 clones; less than 20% occur once, and the top ten carry 22%. This specimen consisted of tumor tissue (inferred from file names), obtained from a patient given nivolumab and ipilimumab in sequence. The receptors come from a human donor with melanoma. Each CDR3 is given with its conserved first and last residue. The order of the fields is V gene, J gene, D gene, clone size, CDR3 DNA, CDR3 protein. D genes are given only for firm matches. Clone size is not always given. Where it is, it says once, few, many or a class for expanded clones.

TRBV19,TRBJ2-5,TRBD2,NA,TGTGCCAGTGCCCAGGCGGGGGGATGGGAGACCCAGTACTTC,CASAQAGGWETQYF
TRBV4-1,TRBJ2-3,NA,NA,TGCGCCAGCAGCCAAGAGCCAGGGACAGATACGCAGTATTTT,CASSQEPGTDTQYF
TRBV11-3,TRBJ2-7,NA,NA,TGTGCCAGCAGCTTGGCCGCGGTGTCCTCCTACGAGCAGTACTTC,CASSLAAVSSYEQYF
TRBV4-1,TRBJ2-2,NA,NA,TGCGCCAGCAGCCTGGGACATATGAACACCGGGGAGCTGTTTTTT,CASSLGHMNTGELFF
TRBV15,TRBJ1-3,NA,NA,TGTGCCACCAGCGGAGGGGGAAACACCATATATTTT,CATSGGGNTIYF
TRBV30,TRBJ1-1,NA,few,TGTGCCTGGCCACGGGGGAACACTGAAGCTTTCTTT,CAWPRGNTEAFF
TRBV6-8,TRBJ2-7,NA,NA,TGTGCCAGCAGTTACGGGGGGAGAAACTACGAGCAGTACTTC,CASSYGGRNYEQYF
TRBV6-8,TRBJ2-3,NA,few,TGTGCCACCTACAGAGGTAGCACAGATACGCAGTATTTT,CATYRGSTDTQYF
TRBV9,TRBJ2-3,NA,few,TGTGCCAGCAGTGTCGGTAGCGGCACAGATACGCAGTATTTT,CASSVGSGTDTQYF
TRBV30,TRBJ2-5,NA,few,TGTGCCTGGAGAGGGGACTCTGAGACCCAGTACTTC,CAWRGDSETQYF
TRBV6-8,TRBJ2-4,NA,few,TGTGCCAGCAGACCCGCCAGCGGGTCCTCATACATTCAGTACTTC,CASRPASGSSYIQYF
TRBV19,TRBJ2-7,NA,NA,TGTGCCAGTAGTATTGTGACAGGCGCCTACGAGCAGTACTTC,CASSIVTGAYEQYF
TRBV6-8,TRBJ1-1,NA,few,TGTGCCAGCAGTTACTCGAAAAACACTGAAGCTTTCTTT,CASSYSKNTEAFF
TRBV11-3,TRBJ2-7,TRBD1,many,TGTGCCAGCAGCTCGACAATGGACAGGGGCTACGAGCAGTACTTC,CASSSTMDRGYEQYF
TRBV6-8,TRBJ2-2,TRBD1,few,TGTGCCAGCACCCGGACAGGGGGCTCTAACGGGGAGCTGTTTTTT,CASTRTGGSNGELFF
TRBV11-3,TRBJ2-2,TRBD1,NA,TGTGCCAGCAGCTTGAGTCTTCCAAGTACAATGGACAGGACTTTT,CASSLSLPSTMDRTF
TRBV5-1,TRBJ2-7,TRBD2,NA,TGCGCCAGCAGCCCCCTACCGGGACTAGGGGGAAGCGAGCAGTACTTC,CASSPLPGLGGSEQYF
TRBV30,TRBJ1-1,TRBD1,large,TGTGCCTGGAGTGCACTAGGGGAGGGGGCAAACACTGAAGCTTTCTTT,CAWSALGEGANTEAFF
TRBV11-3,TRBJ2-1,NA,medium-sized,TGTGCCAGCAGCTTAGACCCTATGGGCTACAATGAGCAGTTCTTC,CASSLDPMGYNEQFF
TRBV6-8,TRBJ1-6,NA,NA,TGTGCCAGCAGTTGGACCCCCCCGCAGGGCGTTAGGTCACCCCTCCACTTT,CASSWTPPQGVRSPLHF
TRBV30,TRBJ2-7,NA,medium-sized,TGTGCCTGGAGTGTGTGGGGGAGAACGAGCGAGCAGTACTTC,CAWSVWGRTSEQYF
TRBV9,TRBJ2-3,NA,NA,TGTGCCAGCAGCGTAGATGGCGGGGCAATTACAGATACGCAGTATTTT,CASSVDGGAITDTQYF
TRBV5-1,TRBJ2-3,NA,NA,TGCGCCAGCCGTGTGCCTGTAGCTGACGCAGATACGCAGTATTTT,CASRVPVADADTQYF
TRBV19,TRBJ1-1,NA,NA,TGTGCCAGTAATCCGGCGGGAGGGAGGCCCACTGAAGCTTTCTTT,CASNPAGGRPTEAFF
TRBV10-3,TRBJ1-5,NA,NA,TGTGCCATCAGTGAGGAGGACATCAGGGACGCTCAGCCCCAGCATTTT,CAISEEDIRDAQPQHF
TRBV30,TRBJ2-7,TRBD2,NA,TGTGCCTGGAGAGCGGGAGGAGTTTACGAGCAGTACTTC,CAWRAGGVYEQYF
TRBV6-8,TRBJ2-7,TRBD2,few,TGTGCCAGCAGTTACTCAGCGGGAGTCTTGAACGAGCAGTACTTC,CASSYSAGVLNEQYF
TRBV19,TRBJ2-2,TRBD2,NA,TGTGCCAGTATAGGTAGGGGTTGCGGGAGGGGCAAGGGGACCGGGGAGCTGTTTTTT,CASIGRGCGRGKGTGELFF
TRBV6-1,TRBJ2-7,NA,NA,TGTGCCAGCAGTGAAGTCAGCTCCTACGAGCAGTACTTC,CASSEVSSYEQYF